The text below deals with one TCR beta chain. What it binds is not known. Treatment meaning: oral pan-JAK inhibitor, 5-10 mg twice daily. Peripheral blood and lesional scalp punch biopsies came from alopecia areata patients. This sample is part of a study of CD8+ T cells in alopecia areata. Study information: The drug, oral tofacitinib, was given to treated patients at 5 to 10 mg twice daily.

General study results and limits: Compared with mice, patients displayed less clear TCR sharing, possibly for HLA-related reasons. On tofacitinib, scalp and blood still held many of the expanded lesional clones.

The V and J ends lost 4 bases and 7 bases respectively, with 17 bases between them. Per the germline V gene, CDR1 is SGHDN and CDR2 is FVKESK. The CDR3 covers 16 residues. Reverse transcription of extracted RNA yielded cDNA, which provided the sequencing template. Profiled with immunoSEQ multiplex PCR; TCRdb holds only in-frame clones, not every one. The sample consists of about 280,000 clones, 55% to 70% of them appearing once. The chain joins TRBV14 to TRBJ1-6, with a tentative D call TRBD1 (5 bases). The sequence came from a human donor with alopecia areata. Sequenced material: CD4+ T cells sorted from blood, taken at week 24, from a patient treated with tofacitinib. CDR3 nucleotides: TGTGCCAGCAGCCTCTCGGGATGGGGGGGAAATTCACCCCTCCACTTT. It yields the protein CASSLSGWGGNSPLHF.